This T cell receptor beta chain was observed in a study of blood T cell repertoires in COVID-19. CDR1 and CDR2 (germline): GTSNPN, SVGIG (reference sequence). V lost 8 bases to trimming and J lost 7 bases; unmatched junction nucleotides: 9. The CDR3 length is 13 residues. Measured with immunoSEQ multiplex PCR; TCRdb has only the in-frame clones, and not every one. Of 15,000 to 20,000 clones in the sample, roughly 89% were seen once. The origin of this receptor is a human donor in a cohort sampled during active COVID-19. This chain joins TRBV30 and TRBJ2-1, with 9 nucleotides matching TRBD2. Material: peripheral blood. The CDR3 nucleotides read TGTGCCGTAAAGCGGGGGGCTGGGAATGAGCAGTTCTTC. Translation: CAVKRGAGNEQFF.